These T cell receptor beta chains were read from a single sample in a study of STAT5B mutations in CD4+ large granular lymphocyte leukemia. The table came from immunoSEQ multiplex PCR; TCRdb's copy has only in-frame clones and leaves some out. The table includes 35,000 or so clones, 69% detected once. Specimen: CD4+ T cells from blood buffy coats. Source of these receptors: a human donor in good health. Each CDR3 is given with its conserved first and last residue. D genes are given only for firm matches. Clone size, where shown, is once, few, many, or a class for clones that have expanded.

clone size,J gene,V gene,CDR3 length,D gene,CDR3 protein,CDR3 DNA
NA,TRBJ2-5,TRBV7-2,16,TRBD2,CASSSGLAGGQETQYF,TGTGCCAGCAGCTCCGGACTAGCGGGGGGCCAAGAGACCCAGTACTTC
NA,TRBJ2-2,TRBV5-5,17,TRBD1,CASSSPARDRGIGELFF,TGTGCCAGCAGCTCCCCCGCCCGGGACAGGGGTATCGGGGAGCTGTTTTTT
NA,TRBJ1-2,TRBV10-3,15,TRBD1,CAISPGTGKVYGYTF,TGTGCCATCAGTCCAGGGACAGGGAAGGTTTATGGCTACACCTTC
NA,TRBJ1-2,TRBV29-1,14,TRBD1,CSTPALQGPSGYTF,TGCAGCACACCCGCATTACAGGGGCCCTCGGGCTACACCTTC
NA,TRBJ1-5,TRBV19,13,NA,CASSIEGRQPQHF,TGTGCCAGTAGTATTGAGGGGCGTCAGCCCCAGCATTTT
NA,TRBJ1-1,TRBV2,14,NA,CASRRRGADTEAFF,TGTGCCAGCCGACGCCGGGGGGCAGACACTGAAGCTTTCTTT
NA,TRBJ2-1,TRBV4-3,17,TRBD2,CASSQDWGLADYNEQFF,TGCGCCAGCAGCCAAGATTGGGGACTAGCTGACTACAATGAGCAGTTCTTC
few,TRBJ2-6,TRBV27,15,NA,CASSSPQLGANVLTF,TGTGCCAGCAGTTCCCCTCAACTTGGGGCCAACGTCCTGACTTTC
NA,TRBJ1-5,TRBV28,15,TRBD1,CASSRTGTGNQPQHF,TGTGCCAGCAGTCGGACCGGGACAGGTAATCAGCCCCAGCATTTT
NA,TRBJ1-6,TRBV5-4,16,TRBD1,CASSPGGQRDNSPLHF,TGTGCCAGCAGTCCAGGGGGCCAGAGAGATAATTCACCCCTCCACTTT
NA,TRBJ2-3,TRBV10-3,13,TRBD1,CAGQGALMDTQYF,TGTGCCGGACAGGGGGCTTTAATGGATACGCAGTATTTT
NA,TRBJ1-2,TRBV19,13,TRBD1,CASSLDRTYGYTF,TGTGCCAGTAGCCTGGACAGGACCTATGGCTACACCTTC
few,TRBJ1-1,TRBV7-2,12,NA,CASSLSGFEAFF,TGTGCCAGCAGCTTAAGCGGATTCGAAGCTTTCTTT
NA,TRBJ2-7,TRBV6-5,14,TRBD1,CASSYRDRGYEQYF,TGTGCCAGCAGTTACCGGGACAGGGGTTACGAGCAGTACTTC
NA,TRBJ2-7,TRBV14,14,NA,CASSQDQQSYEQYF,TGTGCCAGCAGCCAAGATCAACAGTCCTACGAGCAGTACTTC
NA,TRBJ1-2,TRBV10-1,15,NA,CASREEQDANYGYTF,TGCGCCAGCAGAGAAGAACAGGACGCTAACTATGGCTACACCTTC
NA,TRBJ1-1,TRBV7-2,16,NA,CASSSYVGATYTEAFF,TGTGCCAGCAGCTCATACGTGGGGGCCACCTACACTGAAGCTTTCTTT
NA,TRBJ1-5,TRBV27,13,NA,CASSMNGPGPQHF,TGTGCCAGCAGCATGAACGGCCCCGGTCCCCAGCATTTT
once,TRBJ2-6,TRBV6-1,13,NA,CATQVSGANVLTF,TGTGCCACCCAAGTATCTGGGGCCAACGTCCTGACTTTC